This entry features one TCR beta chain sequence. Under the authors' procedure: Reference gene primer amplification in the assay estimated nucleated cell counts. The repertoire was sequenced with immunoSEQ multiplex PCR; TCRdb's copy has only in-frame clones and lacks some. The D gene and trimming were derived from the DNA, and the V and J assignments and clone size from that table. The table shows over 250,000 clones, with 85% to 90% occurring only once. This entry is derived from a study of blood T cell repertoires in COVID-19. Study information: Both acute and convalescent COVID-19 samples were obtained from the United States, Italy and Spain.

Germline lookup yields CDR1 MDHEN and CDR2 SYDVKM. The CDR3 covers 14 residues. Trimming removed 5 bases from V and 8 bases from J; junction bases left unmatched: 11. Participant ages covered about 18 to 89 years across about 25 US areas. The study assigned cohorts using participant-reported clinical history. This TCR was recovered from a woman in her sixties who had recovered from COVID-19. The J gene is TRBJ1-2, the V gene TRBV28; 7 nucleotides line up with TRBD1. Sequencing was carried out using PBMCs or T cells enriched from blood (not recorded which). CDR3 amino acids: CASSNSQGTGGYTF. For the CDR3, the DNA is TGTGCCAGCAGTAACTCACAGGGGACTGGGGGCTACACCTTC.